This passage covers 7 T cell receptor beta chains from one sample sequenced in a study of blood T cells in healthy people across ages. Combining a sample-barcoded 5' primer with a J-beta primer mix, a second PCR ran for roughly 7 to 12 cycles. Each CDR3 protein is one row after TCRdb ran MiXCR on the 5' RACE reads. Of around 1,000,000 distinct CDR3 sequences listed, approximately 25% are singletons. These data also formed part of another study, on T cells of mothers and their children.

Sequencing was carried out using blood. The receptors derive from a girl aged 2-15 years in good health.

The gene calls are TRBV6-6 and TRBJ1-4; the D gene is possibly TRBD1 (5 bases). The length of the CDR3 is 13 residues. Looked up from germline, CDR1 is MNHNY and CDR2 is SVGAGI (reference sequence). V lost 5 bases, J lost 4 bases, and 8 bases lay in between. The CDR3 DNA reads TGTGCCAGCAGTAAACAGGATAATGAAAAACTGTTTTTT. It codes for CASSKQDNEKLFF.

In this sample, this clonotype turned up a few times. This chain uses TRBV7-9 with TRBJ2-5; a weak D match, TRBD2 (6 bases). TRBJ2-7 explains the end of the DNA better; the J call may be wrong. Germline V lookup: CDR1 SEHNR, CDR2 FQNEAQ (reference sequence). CDR3 length: 14 amino acids. The CDR3 DNA is TGTGCCAGCAGCTCGGACTATTCGGAATTCGAGCAGTACTTC. Amino acid sequence: CASSSDYSEFEQYF.

The chain joins TRBV7-3 to TRBJ2-2, with D hard to call. The V gene lost 3 bases and the J gene lost 7 bases, with 12 bases spanning the gap. Germline CDR1 and CDR2: SGHTA and FQGTGA. This CDR3 region has 14 residues. CDR3 sequence (DNA): TGTGCCAGCAGCTTTGGGGTTTGGAGCGGGGAGCTGTTTTTT. Translated, it gives CASSFGVWSGELFF.

The V gene is TRBV5-1, the J gene TRBJ2-5, with D maybe TRBD1 (5 bases). With 4 bases removed from V and 4 bases from J, the gap between germline ends came to 11 bases. CDR3 size: 13 residues. CDR1 is SGHRS and CDR2 is YFSETQ in the germline V gene. As DNA, the CDR3 is TGCGCCAGCAGCATAACAGGTCCAGAGACCCAGTACTTC. Translation gives CASSITGPETQYF.

This clonotype turned up a few times. The chain recombines TRBV3-1 with TRBJ1-5; no definite D call. The CDR3 runs to 14 residues. The V end was cut by 1 base, the J end by 5 bases, with 9 bases between. Germline assignment: CDR1 LGHDT and CDR2 YNNKEL (reference sequence). CDR3 coding DNA: TGTGCCAGCAGCCAAGGAGGCAGCCATCAGCCCCAGCATTTT. This sequence encodes CASSQGGSHQPQHF.

There are a few counts of this clonotype. The chain joins TRBV20-1 to TRBJ1-2; TRBD1 is a possible D gene (6 bases). Germline CDR1 is DFQATT and CDR2 is SNEGSKA (reference sequence). The CDR3 is 12 amino acids. Trimming took 5 bases from V and 3 from J, leaving 10 bases between them. The chain's CDR3 is CSAQGFDYGYTF. Written as DNA, the CDR3 is TGCAGTGCTCAGGGGTTTGACTATGGCTACACCTTC.

Turning to this clonotype: A clone one base away is much larger, so this may be a read error. The rearrangement uses TRBV7-6 and TRBJ2-1, with 8 bases aligning to TRBD2. Germline V lookup: CDR1 SGHVS, CDR2 FNYEAQ. Trimming removed 2 bases from V and 5 bases from J; junction bases left unmatched: 2. The CDR3 is made up of 14 amino acids. CDR3 in amino acids: CASSLPGGHNEQFF. In DNA, the CDR3 is TGTGCCAGCAGCTTACCGGGGGGGCACAATGAGCAGTTCTTC.